This T cell receptor beta chain came from a study of lymphopenia after photon versus proton radiotherapy. Study-wide findings and caveats: Larger post-nadir TCR diversity loss correlated inversely with survival in deceased patients. Photon-treated patients lost naive T cells and TCR diversity; proton-treated stayed stable. Only patients who died were analyzed for survival; proton advantage is unproven. Post-nadir diversity loss with photons came from oligoclonal expansion, particularly CD8+ Temra cells.

With regard to this clone: What it recognizes is unknown.

The CDR3 extends over 14 amino acids. From germline, CDR1 is SGHAT and CDR2 FQDESV (reference sequence). J gave up 11 bases and V 5 bases, and 14 bases lay outside the gene matches. Measured with immunoSEQ multiplex PCR; TCRdb has only the in-frame clones, and not every one. The repertoire holds 37,000 or so clones, with 85% as singletons. The clonotype comes from a man aged 50 or older with gastric cancer. The sequencing used peripheral blood, collected from a patient treated with photon-based radiotherapy. V gene TRBV11-1 combines with J gene TRBJ1-1; 7 bases line up with TRBD1. The CDR3 sequence: CASSDEWDSRRAFF. In DNA, the CDR3 is TGTGCCAGCAGCGACGAGTGGGACAGTCGGCGTGCTTTCTTT.